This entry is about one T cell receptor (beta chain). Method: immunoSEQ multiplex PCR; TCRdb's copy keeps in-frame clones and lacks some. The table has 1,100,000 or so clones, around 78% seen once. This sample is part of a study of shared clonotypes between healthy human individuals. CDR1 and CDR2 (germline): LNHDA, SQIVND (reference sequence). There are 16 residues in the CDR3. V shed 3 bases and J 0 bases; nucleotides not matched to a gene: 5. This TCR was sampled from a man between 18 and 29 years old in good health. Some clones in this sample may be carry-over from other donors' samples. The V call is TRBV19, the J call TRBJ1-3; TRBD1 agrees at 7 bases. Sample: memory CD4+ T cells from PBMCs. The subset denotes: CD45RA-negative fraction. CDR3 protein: CASSMPGTASGNTIYF. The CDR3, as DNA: TGTGCCAGTAGTATGCCCGGGACAGCCTCTGGAAACACCATATATTTT.